The entry below describes one T cell receptor (beta chain). The sample comes from a study of blood T cell repertoires in COVID-19. Whole-study context: Samples of COVID-19 (acute and convalescent) were obtained from the United States, Italy and Spain. T cells, B-cell-depleted T cells, or PBMCs provided the cDNA or gDNA that served as material.

Repertoires were generated with immunoSEQ multiplex PCR, while TCRdb's copy carries only in-frame clones and drops some. The sample carries 300,000 to 400,000 clones, 65% to 90% recorded once. Germline-derived CDR1 and CDR2 are SGDLS and YYNGEE. Germline trimming cut 4 bases from V and 4 bases from J; bases unmatched to any gene: 16. The CDR3 runs 17 residues. Sequencing input: peripheral blood. This chain uses TRBV9 with TRBJ1-1, with 7 bases that match TRBD1. The clonotype comes from a human donor in a cohort sampled during active COVID-19. The CDR3 loop reads CASSPRGGRGSGTEAFF. The CDR3 DNA sequence: TGTGCCAGCAGCCCCAGAGGGGGCCGCGGGTCGGGCACTGAAGCTTTCTTT.